The clone carrying this TCR beta chain was picked up a small number of times. What it binds is unknown. The data were taken from a study of T cell repertoires in cytomegalovirus infection. At the level of the study: Signatures in public TCR beta sequences pointed to both CMV infection and matching HLA type. Findings of the study overall: The cumulative frequency of public TCR beta families identified carriers of CMV plus the relevant HLA.

From the reads, TCRdb called clonotypes with MiXCR, one entry per CDR3 protein. The sample has 500,000 or so distinct CDR3 sequences, approximately 17% seen once. Per germline, CDR1 KGHDR and CDR2 SFDVKD. Trimming stripped 6 bases from V and 1 base from J, with 13 bases between. The length of the CDR3 is 15 residues. The source material was CD8+ T cells from PBMCs. This rearrangement joins TRBV24-1 to TRBJ2-3; D possibly corresponds to TRBD2 (5 bases). The origin of this receptor is a human donor in good health (CMV status not recorded). Some clones in this sample may be carry-over from other donors' samples. CDR3: CATSSGLTGTDTQYF. The CDR3 DNA is TGTGCCACCAGTTCCGGACTCACCGGCACAGATACGCAGTATTTT.